These 2 T cell receptor beta chains originate from one sample sequenced in a study of T cells in narcolepsy. Sequencing used immunoSEQ multiplex PCR; TCRdb keeps in-frame clones, though not all of them. The table records approximately 26,000 clones, about four fifths of them present only once. The sequencing input was memory (CD45RA-) CD4+ T cells from blood. The receptor set was obtained from a human donor in good health.

The rearrangement links TRBV9 to TRBJ1-4; D is uncertain. V gave up 4 bases and J gave up 8 bases, with 18 bases separating them. In germline, CDR1 is SGDLS, CDR2 YYNGEE. The CDR3 is made up of 15 amino acids. Here the CDR3 reads CASSPPRVSGEKLFF. The DNA of the CDR3 is TGTGCCAGCAGCCCCCCTCGGGTATCGGGGGAAAAACTGTTTTTT.

The chain's CDR3 is CASSSDLYGYTF. The CDR3 nucleotides are TGTGCCAGCAGCTCCGACCTCTATGGCTACACCTTC. The chain uses TRBV7-2 and TRBJ1-2; D is unclear. V gave up 4 bases and J gave up 4 bases, with 7 bases separating them. The CDR3 extends over 12 amino acids. Germline V gives CDR1 SGHTA, CDR2 FQGNSA. Full variable domain (missing parts from reference TRBV7-2 and TRBJ1-2): GAGVSQSPSNKVTEKGKDVELRCDPISGHTALYWYRQSLGQGLEFLIYFQGNSAPDKSGLPSDRFSAERTGGSVSTLTIQRTQQEDSAVYLCASSSDLYGYTFGSGTRLTVV.